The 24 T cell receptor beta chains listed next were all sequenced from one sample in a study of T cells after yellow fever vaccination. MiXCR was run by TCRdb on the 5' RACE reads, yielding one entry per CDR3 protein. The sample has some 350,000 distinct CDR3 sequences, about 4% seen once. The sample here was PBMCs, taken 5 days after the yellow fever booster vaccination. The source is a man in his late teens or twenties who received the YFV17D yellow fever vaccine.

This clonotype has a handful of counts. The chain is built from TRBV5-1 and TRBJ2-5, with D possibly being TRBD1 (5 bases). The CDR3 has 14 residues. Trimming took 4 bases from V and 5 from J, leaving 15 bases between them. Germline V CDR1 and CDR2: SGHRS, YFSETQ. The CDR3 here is CASSPGHAGETQYF. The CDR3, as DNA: TGCGCCAGCAGCCCAGGACATGCAGGGGAGACCCAGTACTTC.

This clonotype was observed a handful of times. The CDR3 DNA is TGTGCCAGCACCACCGTCGGGGGGACCGGGGAGCTGTTTTTT. It translates to CASTTVGGTGELFF. The chain uses TRBV6-2 or TRBV6-3 and TRBJ2-2, with 7 positions matching TRBD2. CDR3 size: 14 residues. CDR1 and CDR2 from the germline V gene are MNHEY and SVGEGT. The trim removed 7 bases at V and 5 bases at J, leaving 7 bases unmatched.

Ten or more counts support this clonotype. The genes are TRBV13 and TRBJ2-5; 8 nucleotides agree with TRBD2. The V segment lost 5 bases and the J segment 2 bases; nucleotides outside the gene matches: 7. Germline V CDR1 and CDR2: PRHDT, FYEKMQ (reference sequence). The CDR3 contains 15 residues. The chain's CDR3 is CASSPPGTRQETQYF. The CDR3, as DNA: TGTGCCAGCAGCCCCCCCGGGACTAGACAAGAGACCCAGTACTTC.

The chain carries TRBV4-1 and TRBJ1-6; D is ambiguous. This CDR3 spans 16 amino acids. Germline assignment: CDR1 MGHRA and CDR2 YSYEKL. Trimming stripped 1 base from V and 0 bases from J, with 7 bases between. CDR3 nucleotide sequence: TGCGCCAGCAGCCAAGGAACTAGCTCCTATAATTCACCCCTCCACTTT. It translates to CASSQGTSSYNSPLHF.

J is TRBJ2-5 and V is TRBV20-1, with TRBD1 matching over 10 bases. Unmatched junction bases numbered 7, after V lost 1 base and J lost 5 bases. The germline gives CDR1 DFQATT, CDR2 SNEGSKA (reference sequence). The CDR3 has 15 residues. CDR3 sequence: CSARVGTGAGETQYF. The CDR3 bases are TGCAGTGCTAGAGTCGGGACAGGGGCCGGGGAGACCCAGTACTTC.

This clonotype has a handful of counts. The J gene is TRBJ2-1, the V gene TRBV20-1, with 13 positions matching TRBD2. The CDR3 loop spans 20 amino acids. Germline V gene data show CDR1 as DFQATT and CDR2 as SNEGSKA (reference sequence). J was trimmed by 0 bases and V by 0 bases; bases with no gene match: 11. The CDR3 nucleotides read TGCAGTGCTAGAGATCTGTCCCGACTAGCGGGGGGCCGCTCCTACAATGAGCAGTTCTTC. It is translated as CSARDLSRLAGGRSYNEQFF.

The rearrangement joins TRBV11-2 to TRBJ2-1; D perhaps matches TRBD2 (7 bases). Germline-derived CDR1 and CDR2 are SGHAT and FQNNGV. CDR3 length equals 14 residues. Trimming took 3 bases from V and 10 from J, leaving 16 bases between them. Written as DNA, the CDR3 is TGTGCCAGCAGCTTCCCGCGGCGGGGGCTAGAGCAGTTCTTC. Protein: CASSFPRRGLEQFF.

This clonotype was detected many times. The CDR3 spells CSANPFLQAFF. CDR3 sequence (DNA): TGCAGTGCTAACCCCTTTTTACAGGCTTTCTTT. The chain is built from TRBV20-1 and TRBJ1-1; no definite D call. The CDR3 has 11 amino acids. The germline V gene has CDR1 DFQATT and CDR2 SNEGSKA (reference sequence). With 4 bases removed from V and 11 bases from J, the gap between germline ends came to 14 bases.

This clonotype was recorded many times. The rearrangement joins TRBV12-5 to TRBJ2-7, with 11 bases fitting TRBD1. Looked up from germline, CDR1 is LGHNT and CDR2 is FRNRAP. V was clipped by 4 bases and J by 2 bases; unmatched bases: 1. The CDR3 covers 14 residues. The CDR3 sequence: CASGSGQGAYEQYF. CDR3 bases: TGTGCTAGTGGTTCGGGACAGGGGGCCTACGAGCAGTACTTC.

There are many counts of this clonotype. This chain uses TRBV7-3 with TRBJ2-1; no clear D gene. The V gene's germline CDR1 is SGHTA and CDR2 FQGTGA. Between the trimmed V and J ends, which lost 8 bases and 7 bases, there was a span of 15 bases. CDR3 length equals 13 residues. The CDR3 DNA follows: TGTGCCAGCCAATCCCCGGATACTAATGAGCAGTTCTTC. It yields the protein CASQSPDTNEQFF.

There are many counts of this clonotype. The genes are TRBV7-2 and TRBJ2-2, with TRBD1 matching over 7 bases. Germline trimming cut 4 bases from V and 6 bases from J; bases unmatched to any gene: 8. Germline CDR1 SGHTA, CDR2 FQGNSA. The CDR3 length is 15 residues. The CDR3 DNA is TGTGCCAGCAGCTCGAACCGACAGGGTTCCGGGGAGCTGTTTTTT. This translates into CASSSNRQGSGELFF.

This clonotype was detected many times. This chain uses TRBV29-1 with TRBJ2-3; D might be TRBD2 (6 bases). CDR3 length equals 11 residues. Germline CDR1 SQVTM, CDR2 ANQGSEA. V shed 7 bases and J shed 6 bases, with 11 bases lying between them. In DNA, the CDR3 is TGCAGCGGCTCGGGGGTCGATACGCAGTATTTT. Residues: CSGSGVDTQYF.

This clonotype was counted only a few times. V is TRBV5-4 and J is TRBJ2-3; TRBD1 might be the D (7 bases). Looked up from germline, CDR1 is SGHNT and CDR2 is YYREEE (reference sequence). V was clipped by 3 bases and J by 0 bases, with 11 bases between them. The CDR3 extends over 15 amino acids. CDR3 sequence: CASSSGGLSTDTQYF. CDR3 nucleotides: TGTGCCAGCAGCTCAGGGGGGCTGAGCACAGATACGCAGTATTTT.

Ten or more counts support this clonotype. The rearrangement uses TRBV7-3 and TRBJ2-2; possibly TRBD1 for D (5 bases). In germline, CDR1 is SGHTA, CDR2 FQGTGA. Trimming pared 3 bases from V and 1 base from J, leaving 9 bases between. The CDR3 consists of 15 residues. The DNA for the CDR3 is TGTGCCAGCAGCTTTCACGGACAGAACACCGGGGAGCTGTTTTTT. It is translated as CASSFHGQNTGELFF.

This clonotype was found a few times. CDR3 sequence: CASSFWPKGGTDTQYF. DNA for the CDR3: TGTGCCAGCAGCTTCTGGCCCAAAGGGGGCACAGATACGCAGTATTTT. V gene TRBV7-6 combines with J gene TRBJ2-3, with TRBD1 as a possible D gene (5 bases). Germline V lookup: CDR1 SGHVS, CDR2 FNYEAQ. Trimming took 3 bases from V and 1 from J, leaving 14 bases between them. This CDR3 contains 16 residues.

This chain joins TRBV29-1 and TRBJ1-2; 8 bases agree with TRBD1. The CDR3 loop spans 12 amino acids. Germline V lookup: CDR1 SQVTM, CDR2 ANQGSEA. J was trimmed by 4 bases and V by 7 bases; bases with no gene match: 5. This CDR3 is CSDRDRIYGYTF. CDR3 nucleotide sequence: TGCAGCGACCGGGACAGGATCTATGGCTACACCTTC.

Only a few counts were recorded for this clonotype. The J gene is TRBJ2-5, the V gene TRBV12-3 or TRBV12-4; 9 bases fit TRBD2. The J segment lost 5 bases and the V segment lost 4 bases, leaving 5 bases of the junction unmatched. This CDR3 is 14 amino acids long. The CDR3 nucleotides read TGTGCCAGCAGTTATCTAGCGGGGTCGGAGACCCAGTACTTC. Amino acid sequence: CASSYLAGSETQYF.

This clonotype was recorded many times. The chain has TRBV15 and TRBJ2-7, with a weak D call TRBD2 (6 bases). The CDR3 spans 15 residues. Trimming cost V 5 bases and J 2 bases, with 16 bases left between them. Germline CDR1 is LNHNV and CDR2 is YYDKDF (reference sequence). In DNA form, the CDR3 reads TGTGCCACCAGCGGGCGGGGACTCCCACCCTACGAGCAGTACTTC. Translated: CATSGRGLPPYEQYF.

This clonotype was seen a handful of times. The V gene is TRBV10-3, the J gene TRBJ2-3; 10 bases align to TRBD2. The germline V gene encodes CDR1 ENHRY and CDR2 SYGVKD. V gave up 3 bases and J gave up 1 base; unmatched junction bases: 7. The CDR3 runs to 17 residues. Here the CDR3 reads CAISDPGLAGGTDTQYF. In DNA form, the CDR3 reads TGTGCCATCAGTGACCCCGGGCTAGCGGGGGGCACAGATACGCAGTATTTT.

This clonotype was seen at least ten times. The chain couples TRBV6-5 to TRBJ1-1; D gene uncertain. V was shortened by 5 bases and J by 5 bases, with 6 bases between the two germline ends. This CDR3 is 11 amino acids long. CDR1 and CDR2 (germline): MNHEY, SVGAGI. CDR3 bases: TGTGCCAGCAGTGTTGGGACTGAAGCTTTCTTT. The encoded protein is CASSVGTEAFF.

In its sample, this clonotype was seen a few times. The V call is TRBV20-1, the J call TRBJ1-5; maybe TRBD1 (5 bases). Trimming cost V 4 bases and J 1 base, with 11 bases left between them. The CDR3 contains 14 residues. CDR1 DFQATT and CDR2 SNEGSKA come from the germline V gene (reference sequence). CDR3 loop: CSANRQQSNQPQHF. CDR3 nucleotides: TGCAGTGCTAACCGACAGCAGAGCAATCAGCCCCAGCATTTT.

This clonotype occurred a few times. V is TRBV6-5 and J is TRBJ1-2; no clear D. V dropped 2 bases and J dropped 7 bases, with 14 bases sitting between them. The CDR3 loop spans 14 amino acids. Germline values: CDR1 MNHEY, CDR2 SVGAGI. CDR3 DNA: TGTGCCAGCAGTTACGGCAGGAGGGTAGGTGGCTACACCTTC. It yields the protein CASSYGRRVGGYTF.

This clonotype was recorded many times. The CDR3, as DNA: TGTGCCAGCAGCCCGAGTGCGAATGAGCAGTTCTTC. This codes for CASSPSANEQFF. The gene calls are TRBV9 and TRBJ2-1; unclear D gene. CDR1 is SGDLS, CDR2 YYNGEE, per germline. V was shortened by 4 bases and J by 7 bases, with 9 bases between the two germline ends. This CDR3 is built from 12 residues.

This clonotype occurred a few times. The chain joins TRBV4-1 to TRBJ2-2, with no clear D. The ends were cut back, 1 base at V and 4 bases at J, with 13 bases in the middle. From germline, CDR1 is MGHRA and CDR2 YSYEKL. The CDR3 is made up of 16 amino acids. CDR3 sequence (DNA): TGCGCCAGCAGCCAAGGGCTCCTGAGAAGCACCGGGGAGCTGTTTTTT. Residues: CASSQGLLRSTGELFF.